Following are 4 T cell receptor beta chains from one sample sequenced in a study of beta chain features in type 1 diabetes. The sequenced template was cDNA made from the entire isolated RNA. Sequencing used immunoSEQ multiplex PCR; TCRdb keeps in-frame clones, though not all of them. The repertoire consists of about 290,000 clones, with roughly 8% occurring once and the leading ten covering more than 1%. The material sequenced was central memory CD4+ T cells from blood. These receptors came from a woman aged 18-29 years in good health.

This chain's CDR3 is CASSLSRPIDTQYF. Here the CDR3 DNA reads TGTGCCAGCAGTTTATCGCGGCCAATAGATACGCAGTATTTT. The rearrangement joins TRBV27 to TRBJ2-3; D is ambiguous. This CDR3 spans 14 amino acids. The germline V and J ends were trimmed by 0 bases and 5 bases, with 9 bases remaining between them. Germline CDR1 and CDR2: MNHEY and SMNVEV (reference sequence).

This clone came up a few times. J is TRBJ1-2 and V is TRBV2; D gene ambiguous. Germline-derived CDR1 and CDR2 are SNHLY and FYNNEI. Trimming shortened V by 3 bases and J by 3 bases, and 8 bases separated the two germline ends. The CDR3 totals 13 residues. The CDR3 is CASSDSVYYGYTF. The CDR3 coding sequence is TGTGCCAGCAGTGATTCAGTTTACTATGGCTACACCTTC.

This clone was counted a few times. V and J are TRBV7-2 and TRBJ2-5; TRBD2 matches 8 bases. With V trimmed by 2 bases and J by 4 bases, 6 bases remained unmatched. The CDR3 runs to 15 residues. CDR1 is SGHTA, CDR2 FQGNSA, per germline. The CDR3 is CASSLMIAGPETQYF. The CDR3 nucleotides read TGTGCCAGCAGCTTAATGATAGCGGGACCAGAGACCCAGTACTTC.

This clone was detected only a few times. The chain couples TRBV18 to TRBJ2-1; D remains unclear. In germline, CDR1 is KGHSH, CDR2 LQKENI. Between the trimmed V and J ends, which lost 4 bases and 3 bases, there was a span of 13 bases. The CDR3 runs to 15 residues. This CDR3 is CASSQSWTSYNEQFF. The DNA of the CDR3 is TGTGCCAGCTCACAATCGTGGACGAGCTACAATGAGCAGTTCTTC.